This T cell receptor beta chain was sequenced during a study of monozygotic twins with cystic fibrosis. The table lists this clone with a few counts. Assay used: immunoSEQ multiplex PCR; TCRdb lists only in-frame clones, some missing. The profile shows around 29,000 clones, roughly 80% of them singletons. The V segment lost 5 bases and the J segment 9 bases; nucleotides outside the gene matches: 7. Per the germline V gene, CDR1 is LNHDA and CDR2 is SQIVND (reference sequence). The CDR3 is made up of 14 amino acids. The V and J genes are TRBV19 and TRBJ2-1, with TRBD2 matching 10 bases. Material for sequencing was blood. The receptor's source is a girl aged 2 to 9 with cystic fibrosis. CDR3 nucleotides: TGTGCCAGTAGTCTGGCTAGCGGGAGTATTGAGCAGTTCTTC. It encodes CASSLASGSIEQFF.